The 17 T cell receptor beta chains listed next were all sequenced from one sample in a study of regulatory T cells in long-lasting Graves disease. Construction of TCR beta libraries relied on iRepertoire HTBI primers and on Arm-PCR targeting CDR3 regions. From the multiplex PCR reads, TCRdb called clonotypes with MiXCR, one entry per CDR3 protein. The table lists some 450,000 distinct CDR3 sequences, approximately 16% of them singletons. Time point here: newly diagnosed GD, antithyroid drugs for less than 3 months. Isolated PBMC RNA provided the starting material for the TCR library. These same records also appear under a second study, on T cells in Graves' hyperthyroidism and ophthalmopathy.

This specimen was peripheral blood mononuclear cells (PBMCs), taken at new diagnosis, from a patient treated with antithyroid drugs. Receptors were obtained from a woman in her thirties with Graves disease.

This clonotype was recorded once. The rearrangement uses TRBV30 and TRBJ1-1; tentatively, D is TRBD1 (6 bases). With 5 bases removed from V and 1 base from J, the gap between germline ends came to 8 bases. CDR3 length equals 12 residues. CDR1 is GTSNPN and CDR2 is SVGIG in the germline V gene (reference sequence). The CDR3 coding sequence is TGTGCCTGGGGACAGACGAACACTGAAGCTTTCTTT. Its translation is CAWGQTNTEAFF.

This rearrangement joins TRBV20-1 to TRBJ2-4; D gene unclear. This CDR3 region has 14 residues. V lost 2 bases and J 1 base, leaving 9 bases between the germline ends. The germline CDR1 and CDR2 sequences are DFQATT and SNEGSKA (reference sequence). The CDR3 nucleotides are TGCAGTGCTAGACTAGTCGCCGCCAAAAACATTCAGTACTTC. Residues: CSARLVAAKNIQYF.

This clonotype was picked up many times. The gene calls are TRBV11-2 and TRBJ2-3, with unresolved D. This CDR3 contains 15 residues. Germline lookup yields CDR1 SGHAT and CDR2 FQNNGV. Between the trimmed V and J ends, which lost 3 bases and 7 bases, there was a span of 17 bases. The CDR3 loop reads CASSLKNPPQYTQYF. In DNA form, the CDR3 reads TGTGCCAGCAGCTTGAAGAACCCGCCACAATATACGCAGTATTTT.

This clonotype was seen at least ten times. The CDR3 carries no conserved terminal phenylalanine or tryptophan, so it likely arises from a read error. The limits of the CDR3 on the DNA are not certain, so only TCRdb's listed CDR3 is given. The V and J genes are TRBV2 and TRBJ2-1; TRBD1 was called by the table and not checked on the DNA. Germline V gives CDR1 SNHLY, CDR2 FYNNEI. The CDR3 length equals 11 residues, ends included. The CDR3 loop reads CASRGTGAQYL.

This chain uses TRBV14 with TRBJ2-1; D possibly corresponds to TRBD2 (6 bases). Per germline, CDR1 SGHDN and CDR2 FVKESK. Between the trimmed V and J ends, which lost 1 base and 12 bases, there was a span of 13 bases. This CDR3 comprises 13 residues. This chain's CDR3 is CASSQVGTSRQFF. The CDR3 nucleotides read TGTGCCAGCAGCCAAGTAGGGACTTCTCGGCAGTTCTTC.

This clonotype was detected ten times or more. The CDR3 spells CASSLFQNTEAFF. CDR3 nucleotide sequence: TGCGCCAGCAGCTTGTTCCAGAACACTGAAGCTTTCTTT. V is TRBV5-1 and J is TRBJ1-1; D unclear. Per germline, CDR1 SGHRS and CDR2 YFSETQ. The germline V and J ends were trimmed by 1 base and 1 base, with 5 bases remaining between them. The CDR3 spans 13 residues. Supplemented by reference TRBV5-1 and TRBJ1-1, the full variable domain reads KAGVTQTPRYLIKTRGQQVTLSCSPISGHRSVSWYQQTPGQGLQFLFEYFSETQRNKGNFPGRFSGRQFSNSRSEMNVSTLELGDSALYLCASSLFQNTEAFFGQGTRLTVV.

A note on this clonotype: A much larger clone differs from this one at a single base, so this may be a read error. The rearrangement uses TRBV12-3 or TRBV12-4 and TRBJ2-2, with 7 bases fitting TRBD2. Unmatched junction bases numbered 9, after V lost 5 bases and J lost 0 bases. The CDR3 contains 17 residues. This chain's CDR3 is CASSVGSGNANTGELFF. Written as DNA, the CDR3 is TGTGCCAGCAGTGTGGGAAGCGGGAATGCGAACACCGGGGAGCTGTTTTTT.

There are many counts of this clonotype. This rearrangement joins TRBV20-1 to TRBJ2-3, with 16 bases fitting TRBD2. Germline loops: CDR1 DFQATT, CDR2 SNEGSKA (reference sequence). Unmatched junction bases numbered 14, after V lost 7 bases and J lost 4 bases. The length of the CDR3 is 18 residues. The CDR3 reads CSVETSGTSGRGADTQYF. The CDR3 DNA is TGCAGTGTCGAGACCTCCGGGACTAGCGGGAGGGGAGCAGATACGCAGTATTTT.

The table lists this clonotype with many counts. This chain links TRBV18 with TRBJ2-7; D perhaps matches TRBD1 (6 bases). Trimming took 3 bases from V and 6 from J, leaving 21 bases between them. Germline CDR1 reads KGHSH; CDR2 reads LQKENI. The CDR3 runs to 16 residues. CDR3 amino acids: CASSPWTARNGGEQYF. In nucleotides, the CDR3 is TGTGCCAGCTCACCCTGGACAGCCCGAAACGGCGGCGAGCAGTACTTC.

This clonotype was picked up many times. Here the CDR3 DNA reads TGTGCCAGTAGTATCCGCGGGCATGGTTACGAGCAGTACTTC. Protein: CASSIRGHGYEQYF. V gene TRBV19 combines with J gene TRBJ2-7; a possible D gene is TRBD2 (5 bases). The V end lost 3 bases, the J end lost 4 bases, and 13 bases lay between the germline ends. The germline CDR1 and CDR2 sequences are LNHDA and SQIVND (reference sequence). The CDR3 runs 14 residues.

V is TRBV5-1 and J is TRBJ2-6; D possibly corresponds to TRBD2 (6 bases). Trimming cost V 5 bases and J 3 bases, with 21 bases left between them. This CDR3 region has 18 residues. Looked up from germline, CDR1 is SGHRS and CDR2 is YFSETQ. Here the CDR3 reads CASSSLYREKDGANVLTF. DNA for the CDR3: TGCGCCAGCAGTTCCTTATATCGGGAGAAGGATGGGGCCAACGTCCTGACTTTC.

This clonotype was seen at least ten times. The chain employs TRBV6-2 or TRBV6-3 and TRBJ1-5, with D unclear. Per germline, CDR1 MNHEY and CDR2 SVGEGT. V lost 6 bases and J lost 3, with 18 bases in between. The CDR3 is made up of 16 amino acids. The CDR3 region has the DNA TGTGCCAGCAGCGCACCCGGTTTGAGGGTCAATCAGCCCCAGCATTTT. Its protein product is CASSAPGLRVNQPQHF.

This rearrangement joins TRBV4-1 to TRBJ1-6; tentatively, D is TRBD1 (5 bases). This CDR3 has 14 residues. V dropped 1 base and J dropped 6 bases, with 7 bases sitting between them. Germline V lookup: CDR1 MGHRA, CDR2 YSYEKL. The CDR3 protein is CASSQGQSNSPLHF. DNA for the CDR3: TGCGCCAGCAGCCAAGGACAGAGTAATTCACCCCTCCACTTT.

This clonotype was detected many times. V usage is TRBV27 and J usage is TRBJ2-1; D is possibly TRBD1 or TRBD2 (6 bases each). This CDR3 has 14 residues. The V gene lost 4 bases and the J gene lost 2 bases, with 9 bases spanning the gap. Germline assignment: CDR1 MNHEY and CDR2 SMNVEV (reference sequence). The CDR3 DNA is TGTGCCAGCAGTTCCGGGGGCCCCTACAATGAGCAGTTCTTC. Its translation is CASSSGGPYNEQFF.

At least ten counts were recorded for this clonotype. The rearrangement joins TRBV6-1 to TRBJ2-1, with 9 bases lining up with TRBD2. Germline-derived CDR1 and CDR2 are MNHNS and SASEGT. J was trimmed by 10 bases and V by 8 bases; bases with no gene match: 18. The CDR3 runs to 16 residues. The CDR3 DNA reads TGTGCCAGCGGGGGGGGGGTAAGCGGGAGGTTAGGGGAGCAGTTCTTC. Translating it yields CASGGGVSGRLGEQFF.

As for this clonotype: At one boundary the junction diverges from the germline segment, which might be a read error. This chain joins TRBV5-8 and TRBJ2-4, with 10 bases that match TRBD1. Germline CDR1 SGHTS, CDR2 YDEGEE. There are 16 residues in the CDR3. The CDR3 DNA reads as TGTGCCAACAGCACTGGGACAGGGGTGGCCAAAAACATTCAGTACTTC. Protein: CANSTGTGVAKNIQYF. The complete variable domain, with remaining parts taken from reference TRBV5-8 and TRBJ2-4, reads EAGVTQSPTHLIKTRGQQATLRCSPISGHTSVYWYQQALGLGLQFLLWYDEGEERNRGNFPPRFSGRQFPNYSSELNVNALELEDSALYLCANSTGTGVAKNIQYFGAGTRLSVL.

The table lists this clonotype with a few counts. The rearrangement joins TRBV4-1 to TRBJ2-7; D gene unclear. The germline V gene encodes CDR1 MGHRA and CDR2 YSYEKL. Trimming cost V 0 bases and J 0 bases, with 9 bases left between them. The length of the CDR3 is 15 residues. As DNA, the CDR3 is TGCGCCAGCAGCCAAGAGTCCAGCAGCTCCTACGAGCAGTACTTC. Its translation is CASSQESSSSYEQYF.